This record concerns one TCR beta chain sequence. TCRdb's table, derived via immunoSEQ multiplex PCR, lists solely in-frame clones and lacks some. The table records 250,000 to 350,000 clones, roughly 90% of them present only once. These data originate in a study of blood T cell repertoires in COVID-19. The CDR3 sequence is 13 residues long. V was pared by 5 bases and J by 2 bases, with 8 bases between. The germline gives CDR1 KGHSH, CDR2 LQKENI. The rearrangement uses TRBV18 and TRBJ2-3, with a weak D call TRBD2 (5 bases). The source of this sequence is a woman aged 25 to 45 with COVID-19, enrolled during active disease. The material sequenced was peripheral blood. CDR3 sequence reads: CASSNGNTDTQYF. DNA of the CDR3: TGTGCCAGCTCAAACGGGAACACAGATACGCAGTATTTT.